Listed below are T cell receptor beta chains from one sample, sequenced in a study of a mutant IDH1 vaccine in newly diagnosed glioma. Sequencing used immunoSEQ multiplex PCR; TCRdb keeps in-frame clones, though not all of them. Among tens of thousands of clones listed, about 88% were seen once. These TCRs' antigens remain unknown. The sample here was PBMCs, taken from a glioma patient whose treatment included an IDH1 peptide vaccine. These TCRs come from a woman in her twenties or thirties with glioma. Some clones in this sample may be carry-over from other donors' samples. The CDR3 runs from the conserved cysteine through the conserved F or W. Each record gives: CDR3 protein, CDR3 DNA, J gene, D gene, V gene, clone size. The D gene is left open where the match is weak. Only part of the rows carry a size: once, few, many, or a class if the clone is expanded.

CDR3: CASSSGANYGYTF; DNA: TGTGCCAGCAGCTCAGGGGCTAACTATGGCTACACCTTC; J: TRBJ1-2; D: .; V: TRBV5-6; size: .
CDR3: CASGKGGYEQYF; DNA: TGTGCCAGCGGGAAGGGGGGGTACGAGCAGTACTTC; J: TRBJ2-7; D: .; V: TRBV21-1; size: .
CDR3: CASSGAEWGTEAFF; DNA: TGTGCCAGCAGTGGGGCTGAGTGGGGGACTGAAGCTTTCTTT; J: TRBJ1-1; D: .; V: TRBV27; size: .
CDR3: CASSLQSTAIGYEQYF; DNA: TGTGCCAGCAGTTTACAAAGCACCGCTATTGGGTACGAGCAGTACTTC; J: TRBJ2-7; D: .; V: TRBV27; size: .
CDR3: CASSRGVGTGGRGGETQYF; DNA: TGTGCCAGCAGCCGAGGGGTCGGGACAGGGGGCCGAGGGGGGGAGACCCAGTACTTC; J: TRBJ2-5; D: TRBD1; V: TRBV11-3; size: .
CDR3: CASSYQAGTHQPQHF; DNA: TGTGCCAGCAGTTACCAGGCAGGGACCCATCAGCCCCAGCATTTT; J: TRBJ1-5; D: .; V: TRBV6-5; size: few
CDR3: CASSLYGSSYEQYF; DNA: TGTGCCAGCAGTTTATACGGATCCTCCTACGAGCAGTACTTC; J: TRBJ2-7; D: .; V: TRBV27; size: .
CDR3: CASSERRQASGGYGYTF; DNA: TGTGCCAGCAGTGAGAGGCGACAGGCCTCCGGCGGTTATGGCTACACCTTC; J: TRBJ1-2; D: .; V: TRBV6-1; size: .
CDR3: CASPTPGRGNTIYF; DNA: TGTGCCAGCCCTACCCCCGGCAGGGGAAACACCATATATTTT; J: TRBJ1-3; D: .; V: TRBV6-1; size: .
CDR3: CASSIWLAGADTQYF; DNA: TGTGCCAGTAGTATATGGCTAGCGGGGGCAGATACGCAGTATTTT; J: TRBJ2-3; D: TRBD2; V: TRBV19; size: .
CDR3: CATHPGGVLTTDTQYF; DNA: TGTGCCACCCACCCGGGGGGCGTGCTCACTACAGATACGCAGTATTTT; J: TRBJ2-3; D: .; V: TRBV2; size: .
CDR3: CASSVVNGNTIYF; DNA: TGTGCCAGCAGTGTAGTAAACGGAAACACCATATATTTT; J: TRBJ1-3; D: .; V: TRBV6-1; size: .
CDR3: CASSLNSGANEQFF; DNA: TGTGCCAGCAGTTTAAATAGCGGGGCCAATGAGCAGTTCTTC; J: TRBJ2-1; D: TRBD2; V: TRBV27; size: once
CDR3: CASSVPGTSGETQYF; DNA: TGTGCCAGCAGCGTTCCCGGGACGTCCGGGGAGACCCAGTACTTC; J: TRBJ2-5; D: .; V: TRBV5-4; size: .
CDR3: CASSGSLAGSYYSYNEQFF; DNA: TGTGCCAGCAGTGGATCACTAGCGGGATCCTACTACTCCTACAATGAGCAGTTCTTC; J: TRBJ2-1; D: TRBD2; V: TRBV6-1; size: .
CDR3: CASTNQGNQPQHF; DNA: TGTGCCAGTACCAATCAGGGAAATCAGCCCCAGCATTTT; J: TRBJ1-5; D: .; V: TRBV19; size: .
CDR3: CASLIDGNSNQPQHF; DNA: TGTGCCAGTCTTATAGACGGGAATAGCAATCAGCCCCAGCATTTT; J: TRBJ1-5; D: .; V: TRBV19; size: .
CDR3: CASRHQLGGGHGYTF; DNA: TGTGCCAGTAGGCACCAGCTAGGGGGAGGCCATGGCTACACCTTC; J: TRBJ1-2; D: .; V: TRBV19; size: .
CDR3: CASLPFSGANVLTF; DNA: TGTGCCAGCCTGCCGTTCTCTGGGGCCAACGTCCTGACTTTC; J: TRBJ2-6; D: .; V: TRBV7-2; size: .
CDR3: CASSLTSGRASYEQYF; DNA: TGTGCCAGCAGTTTAACTAGCGGGAGGGCCTCCTACGAGCAGTACTTC; J: TRBJ2-7; D: TRBD2; V: TRBV27; size: .
CDR3: CASSKRRQGSYEQYF; DNA: TGTGCCAGCAGCAAAAGGCGACAGGGGTCCTACGAGCAGTACTTC; J: TRBJ2-7; D: .; V: TRBV21-1; size: .
CDR3: CASSLVGDNQPQHF; DNA: TGTGCCAGCTCACTTGTGGGGGACAATCAGCCCCAGCATTTT; J: TRBJ1-5; D: .; V: TRBV18; size: few
CDR3: CASSQDRETYEQYF; DNA: TGCGCCAGCAGCCAAGACCGGGAGACCTACGAGCAGTACTTC; J: TRBJ2-7; D: .; V: TRBV4-1; size: once
CDR3: CASRGAGELFF; DNA: TGTGCCAGCAGGGGTGCCGGGGAGCTGTTTTTT; J: TRBJ2-2; D: .; V: TRBV27; size: .
CDR3: CASSTTGIVGEQYF; DNA: TGCGCCAGCAGCACGACAGGGATAGTGGGCGAGCAGTACTTC; J: TRBJ2-7; D: TRBD1; V: TRBV5-1; size: .
CDR3: CATSPRASGTTDTQYF; DNA: TGTGCCACCAGCCCTCGTGCTAGCGGGACCACAGATACGCAGTATTTT; J: TRBJ2-3; D: TRBD2; V: TRBV15; size: once
CDR3: CASSQVWQGANQPQHF; DNA: TGCGCCAGCAGCCAAGTGTGGCAGGGGGCGAACCAGCCCCAGCATTTT; J: TRBJ1-5; D: TRBD1; V: TRBV4-1; size: few
CDR3: CASSLWEAGGYSYGYTF; DNA: TGTGCCAGCAGCTTATGGGAGGCAGGGGGTTATAGCTATGGCTACACCTTC; J: TRBJ1-2; D: TRBD1; V: TRBV7-8; size: once
CDR3: CASSSPGGGRTEAFF; DNA: TGCGCCAGCAGCTCCCCGGGAGGGGGGAGGACTGAAGCTTTCTTT; J: TRBJ1-1; D: .; V: TRBV5-1; size: once
CDR3: CASSLGGGANEKLFF; DNA: TGTGCCAGCAGTTTAGGCGGAGGGGCTAATGAAAAACTGTTTTTT; J: TRBJ1-4; D: .; V: TRBV27; size: .
CDR3: CASSLLSDRPNTEAFF; DNA: TGCGCCAGCAGCTTGCTCTCCGACAGGCCGAACACTGAAGCTTTCTTT; J: TRBJ1-1; D: .; V: TRBV5-1; size: .
CDR3: CASSLFFSSEQYF; DNA: TGTGCCAGCAGCTTATTTTTCAGTTCCGAGCAGTACTTC; J: TRBJ2-7; D: .; V: TRBV7-3; size: .
CDR3: CASSRPTGTEQYF; DNA: TGTGCCAGCAGCCGACCCACAGGGACCGAGCAGTACTTC; J: TRBJ2-7; D: .; V: TRBV6-5; size: .
CDR3: CASSATGNTEAFF; DNA: TGTGCCAGCAGTGCCACAGGGAACACTGAAGCTTTCTTT; J: TRBJ1-1; D: .; V: TRBV6-4; size: .
CDR3: CATSSPGLAGGGTQYF; DNA: TGTGCCACCAGCAGCCCGGGACTAGCGGGAGGGGGGACCCAGTACTTC; J: TRBJ2-5; D: TRBD2; V: TRBV15; size: .